This T cell receptor (beta chain) was sequenced for a study of Tregs in tolerant kidney transplant recipients. General study points: Antigen-driven expansion was suggested because donor-specific Tregs expanded more than all Tregs in tolerant patients.

Assay: immunoSEQ multiplex PCR; the TCRdb copy retains only in-frame clones and omits some. The sample records approximately 98,000 clones, around 91% being singletons. Per the germline V gene, CDR1 is SGHRS and CDR2 is YFSETQ. The length of the CDR3 is 14 residues. V lost 7 bases and J lost 2, with 15 bases in between. Unstimulated regulatory T cells (CD4+CD25+CD127-), CD4+CD25- non-regulatory cells, CD4 and CD8 cells were FACS-sorted from thawed PBMCs. A word on this clone: Its specificity is unknown.

The chain joins TRBV5-1 to TRBJ1-1, with D possibly being TRBD1 (6 bases). The sequencing here drew on CD4+ T cells from blood, taken before the transplant. This TCR was sampled from a human donor who received a combined kidney and bone marrow transplant. The CDR3 coding sequence is TGCGCCAGCCGTACAGGGAATGTAAACACTGAAGCTTTCTTT. As protein: CASRTGNVNTEAFF.